This T cell receptor (beta chain) is from a study of T cells in localized non-small cell lung cancer. Repertoires were generated with immunoSEQ multiplex PCR, while TCRdb's copy carries only in-frame clones and drops some. The sample yields about 70,000 clones, about 86% seen once. The V segment lost 2 bases and the J segment 11 bases; nucleotides outside the gene matches: 8. The germline V gene has CDR1 SGHTA and CDR2 FQGTGA. This CDR3 is built from 14 residues. The J gene is TRBJ1-4, the V gene TRBV7-3; 7 nucleotides line up with TRBD1. The specimen was peripheral blood, collected before any cancer treatment. The origin of this receptor is a male donor older than 55 with stage III squamous cell lung carcinoma. DNA for the CDR3: TGTGCCAGCAGCTTAGGACAGGATTTGGGGAAACTGTTTTTT. This encodes CASSLGQDLGKLFF.